The clone carrying this T cell receptor beta chain occurred a few times. Alongside a J-beta primer mix, a sample-barcoded 5' primer served in a second PCR lasting roughly 7 to 12 cycles. TCRdb analysed the 5' RACE reads with MiXCR anew, one entry per CDR3 protein. The data contain hundreds of thousands of distinct CDR3 sequences, 46% of them singletons. This specimen belongs to a study of blood T cells in healthy people across ages. The CDR3 has 15 amino acids. From germline, CDR1 is MNHNS and CDR2 SASEGT. J lost 3 bases, V lost 5 bases, and 6 bases had no gene match. The specimen sequenced was blood. The chain uses TRBV6-1 and TRBJ2-3; 9 bases are shared with TRBD2. The source of this sequence is an older man in good health. CDR3 sequence (DNA): TGTGCCAGCAGTTCCCCGGGACTAGCTACAGATACGCAGTATTTT. This encodes CASSSPGLATDTQYF.